Listed here are 16 T cell receptor beta chains from one sample, sequenced in a study of shared T cell receptors in the human thymus (dated by TCRdb to about 2021). Library method: the immunoSEQ multiplex PCR assay. The table was pulled from immuneACCESS by TCRdb, which kept in-frame rearrangements only. Such tables lose some clones; where checked, under half of the loss comes from unresolved V genes, and the rest has no known cause. For this sample there are about 660,000 clones; more than 75% appear just once. The top ten constitute 0.0095% to 0.012% of the sample. These data were also filed under a second study, of human thymus T cells.

The source material was thymocytes. The receptors stem from a boy in the first two years of life with a congenital heart defect. Donor details come from another sample of the same person, matched by shared clones.

The rearrangement uses TRBV7-6 and TRBJ2-7, with TRBD1 identical over 10 bases. This CDR3 is built from 17 residues. Losses at the gene ends were 2 bases for V and 0 bases for J; bases not matched to a gene: 7. Germline-derived CDR1 and CDR2 are SGHVS and FNYEAQ. DNA of the CDR3: TGTGCCAGCAGCTTACCCGACAGGGGGCAGCCCTCCTACGAGCAGTACTTC. This sequence encodes CASSLPDRGQPSYEQYF. Supplemented by reference TRBV7-6 and TRBJ2-7, the full variable domain reads GAGVSQSPRYKVTKRGQDVALRCDPISGHVSLYWYRQALGQGPEFLTYFNYEAQQDKSGLPNDRFSAERPEGSISTLTIQRTEQRDSAMYRCASSLPDRGQPSYEQYFGPGTRLTVT.

The V and J genes are TRBV27 and TRBJ2-7, with 7 bases that match TRBD2. From germline, CDR1 is MNHEY and CDR2 SMNVEV (reference sequence). V was pared by 4 bases and J by 2 bases, with 8 bases of the junction left unmatched. There are 15 residues in the CDR3. The CDR3 DNA is TGTGCCAGCAGTTCGCCGGGACTACCTCCCTACGAGCAGTACTTC. Protein: CASSSPGLPPYEQYF.

This sequence joins TRBV23-1 and TRBJ1-3; tentatively, D is TRBD1 (5 bases). TRBV23-1 is an ORF, and what it does is uncertain. Trimming took 11 bases from V and 0 from J, leaving 17 bases between them. The CDR3 covers 15 residues. In nucleotides, the CDR3 is TGCGCCTCTTCCGGGGGGATCGACTCTGGAAACACCATATATTTT. Translating it yields CASSGGIDSGNTIYF.

This chain links TRBV27 with TRBJ2-5, with D possibly matching TRBD1 (7 bases). V gave up 1 base and J gave up 2 bases, with 14 bases separating them. The germline CDR1 and CDR2 sequences are MNHEY and SMNVEV (reference sequence). This CDR3 has 16 amino acids. The CDR3: CASSLLGAGGQETQYF. CDR3 in DNA: TGTGCCAGCAGTTTATTAGGGGCAGGGGGGCAAGAGACCCAGTACTTC.

In nucleotides, the CDR3 is TGCAGCGTTGCCGACAGCCCAGCTAACTATGGCTACACCTTC. Protein product: CSVADSPANYGYTF. The V and J genes are TRBV29-1 and TRBJ1-2; D is possibly TRBD1 (5 bases). There are 14 residues in the CDR3. V shed 4 bases and J shed 0 bases, with 12 bases lying between them. CDR1 and CDR2 from the germline V gene are SQVTM and ANQGSEA.

CDR3 residues: CASSSYGTRDNEQFF. The DNA of the CDR3 is TGTGCCAGCAGCTCGTACGGGACTAGGGACAATGAGCAGTTCTTC. The chain links TRBV7-3 to TRBJ2-1; 8 bases are shared with TRBD2. The CDR3 consists of 15 residues. J gave up 5 bases and V 4 bases, and 7 bases lay outside the gene matches. Germline V gene data show CDR1 as SGHTA and CDR2 as FQGTGA.

This rearrangement joins TRBV18 to TRBJ1-1, with 7 nucleotides matching TRBD1. Trimming took 2 bases from V and 1 from J; bases not matched to a gene: 4. The length of the CDR3 is 15 residues. The germline CDR1 and CDR2 sequences are KGHSH and LQKENI. The CDR3 DNA is TGTGCCAGCTCACCAACCGGGACAGAGAACACTGAAGCTTTCTTT. This encodes CASSPTGTENTEAFF.

In DNA, the CDR3 is TGTGCCAGCAGCCAAGAATCGGGGGGGTCGACTAGCGGTAGCACAGATACGCAGTATTTT. Translation: CASSQESGGSTSGSTDTQYF. The chain couples TRBV4-2 to TRBJ2-3, with TRBD2 identical over 9 bases. The length of the CDR3 is 20 residues. J gave up 0 bases and V 0 bases, and 13 bases lay outside the gene matches. The germline V gene has CDR1 LGHNA and CDR2 YNFKEQ.

This clone was seen only once. The J gene is TRBJ2-7, the V gene TRBV6-4, with 7 nucleotides matching TRBD1. Germline V lookup: CDR1 MRHNA, CDR2 SNTAGT. The CDR3 sequence is 12 residues long. Trimming cost V 6 bases and J 4 bases; bases outside gene matches: 3. The CDR3 sequence is CASSARGYEQYF. For the CDR3, the DNA is TGTGCCAGCAGCGCCAGGGGGTACGAGCAGTACTTC.

The chain couples TRBV7-2 to TRBJ1-4, with 8 bases that match TRBD1. V shed 5 bases, J shed 7 bases, and the junction held 12 bases outside the gene matches. Germline-derived CDR1 and CDR2 are SGHTA and FQGNSA. CDR3 length: 16 amino acids. As DNA, the CDR3 is TGTGCCAGCAGCAAGTCCCGGACAGGGTTAGGTGAAAAACTGTTTTTT. Translating gives CASSKSRTGLGEKLFF.

The V gene is TRBV6-4, the J gene TRBJ2-1, with 8 bases aligning to TRBD2. The CDR3 loop spans 14 amino acids. The trim removed 3 bases at V and 9 bases at J, leaving 7 bases unmatched. The germline V gene has CDR1 MRHNA and CDR2 SNTAGT. The CDR3 is CASSEAGVGGEQFF. The CDR3 DNA reads TGTGCCAGCAGTGAAGCGGGAGTGGGGGGTGAGCAGTTCTTC.

This chain connects TRBV7-2 to TRBJ2-5, with D tentatively TRBD2 (5 bases). The V gene lost 1 base and the J gene lost 5 bases, with 8 bases spanning the gap. Germline CDR1 is SGHTA and CDR2 is FQGNSA. CDR3 length: 13 amino acids. CDR3 protein: CASSLDRGETQYF. The CDR3 region has the DNA TGTGCCAGCAGCTTAGATAGAGGGGAGACCCAGTACTTC. Combining the CDR3 with reference TRBV7-2 and TRBJ2-5 gives the whole variable domain GAGVSQSPSNKVTEKGKDVELRCDPISGHTALYWYRQSLGQGLEFLIYFQGNSAPDKSGLPSDRFSAERTGGSVSTLTIQRTQQEDSAVYLCASSLDRGETQYFGPGTRLLVL.

This sequence joins TRBV6-1 and TRBJ2-1, with 8 bases aligning to TRBD2. The CDR3 contains 19 residues. J lost 2 bases, V lost 0 bases, and 12 bases had no gene match. Germline V CDR1 and CDR2: MNHNS, SASEGT. The CDR3 coding sequence is TGTGCCAGCAGTGAAGCAGACCGGGGGACTAGTCCCCCCTACAATGAGCAGTTCTTC. Translation gives CASSEADRGTSPPYNEQFF.

The chain carries TRBV30 and TRBJ1-5, with a tentative D call TRBD1 (5 bases). Per the germline V gene, CDR1 is GTSNPN and CDR2 is SVGIG (reference sequence). V was trimmed by 0 bases and J by 7 bases, leaving 19 bases between them. The CDR3 covers 16 residues. The CDR3 reads CAWSVGHSIPWQPQHF. The DNA of the CDR3 is TGTGCCTGGAGTGTAGGACATTCTATTCCGTGGCAGCCCCAGCATTTT. Filled out from reference TRBV30 and TRBJ1-5, the complete variable domain reads SQTIHQWPATLVQPVGSPLSLECTVEGTSNPNLYWYRQAAGRGLQLLFYSVGIGQISSEVPQNLSASRPQDRQFILSSKKLLLSDSGFYLCAWSVGHSIPWQPQHFGDGTRLSIL.

The rearrangement links TRBV7-6 to TRBJ2-7; weak D call: TRBD2 (5 bases). In germline, CDR1 is SGHVS, CDR2 FNYEAQ. V was clipped by 1 base and J by 1 base, with 11 bases between them. The CDR3 is 15 amino acids. CDR3 residues: CASSLGDSVSYEQYF. In nucleotides, the CDR3 is TGTGCCAGCAGCTTAGGGGATAGCGTGTCCTACGAGCAGTACTTC.

This clone occurred once. This chain links TRBV7-6 with TRBJ2-7, with 7 bases lining up with TRBD1. Germline V gene sequence: CDR1 SGHVS, CDR2 FNYEAQ. This CDR3 is built from 14 residues. V dropped 8 bases and J dropped 1; count of bases not matched to a gene: 8. CDR3 DNA: TGTGCCAGCGTCCCCCCGACAGGGTCCTACGAGCAGTACTTC. It yields the protein CASVPPTGSYEQYF.